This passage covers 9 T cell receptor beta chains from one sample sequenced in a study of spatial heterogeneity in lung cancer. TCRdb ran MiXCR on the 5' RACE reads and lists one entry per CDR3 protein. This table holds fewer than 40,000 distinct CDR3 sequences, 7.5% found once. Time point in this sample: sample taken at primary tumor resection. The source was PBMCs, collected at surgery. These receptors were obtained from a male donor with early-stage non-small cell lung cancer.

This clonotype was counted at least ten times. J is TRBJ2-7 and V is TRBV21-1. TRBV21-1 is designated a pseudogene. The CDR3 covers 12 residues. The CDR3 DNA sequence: TGTGCCAGCAGCAAAGAGGCCTACGAGCAGTACGTC. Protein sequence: CASSKEAYEQYV.

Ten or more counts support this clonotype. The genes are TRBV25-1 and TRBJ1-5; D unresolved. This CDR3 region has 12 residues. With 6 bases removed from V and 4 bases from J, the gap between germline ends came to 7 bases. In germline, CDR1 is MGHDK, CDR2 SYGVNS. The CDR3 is CASSWGNQPQHF. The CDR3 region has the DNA TGTGCCAGCAGCTGGGGAAATCAGCCCCAGCATTTT.

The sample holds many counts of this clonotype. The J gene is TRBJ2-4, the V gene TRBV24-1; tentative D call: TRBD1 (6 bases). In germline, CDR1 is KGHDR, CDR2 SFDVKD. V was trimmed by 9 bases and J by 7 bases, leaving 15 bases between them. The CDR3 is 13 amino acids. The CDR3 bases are TGTGCCACCGGGGGCGAGGGGATCAACATTCAGTACTTC. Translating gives CATGGEGINIQYF.

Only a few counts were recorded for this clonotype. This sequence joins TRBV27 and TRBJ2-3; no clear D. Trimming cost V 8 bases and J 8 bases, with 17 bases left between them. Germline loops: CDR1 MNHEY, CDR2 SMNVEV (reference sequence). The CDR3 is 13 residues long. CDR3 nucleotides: TGTGCCAGCGCCATTCAGCCCCCTGGTACGCAGTATTTT. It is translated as CASAIQPPGTQYF.

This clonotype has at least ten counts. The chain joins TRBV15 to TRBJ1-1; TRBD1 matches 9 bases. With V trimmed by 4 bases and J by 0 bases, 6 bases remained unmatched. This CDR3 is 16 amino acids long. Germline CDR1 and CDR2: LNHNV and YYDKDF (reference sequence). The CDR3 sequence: CATSNPGQGMNTEAFF. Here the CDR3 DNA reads TGTGCCACCAGCAATCCGGGACAGGGTATGAACACTGAAGCTTTCTTT. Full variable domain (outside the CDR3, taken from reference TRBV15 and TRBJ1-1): DAMVIQNPRYQVTQFGKPVTLSCSQTLNHNVMYWYQQKSSQAPKLLFHYYDKDFNNEADTPDNFQSRRPNTSFCFLDIRSPGLGDTAMYLCATSNPGQGMNTEAFFGQGTRLTVV.

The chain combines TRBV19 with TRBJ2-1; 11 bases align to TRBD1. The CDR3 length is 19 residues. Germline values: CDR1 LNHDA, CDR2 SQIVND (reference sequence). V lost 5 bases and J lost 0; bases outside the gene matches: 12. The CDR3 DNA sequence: TGTGCCAGTAGTGGACAGGGGGCGCTATCCCAGAGCTCCTACAATGAGCAGTTCTTC. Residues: CASSGQGALSQSSYNEQFF.

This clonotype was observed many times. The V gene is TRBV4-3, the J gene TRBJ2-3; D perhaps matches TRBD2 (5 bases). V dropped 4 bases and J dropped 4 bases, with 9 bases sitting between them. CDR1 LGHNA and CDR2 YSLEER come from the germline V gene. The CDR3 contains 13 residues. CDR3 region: CASSRVEADTQYF. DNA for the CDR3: TGCGCCAGCAGCCGGGTGGAGGCAGATACGCAGTATTTT.

The CDR3 coding sequence is TGTGCCAGCAGCCGTATGCGGAGGGAAAATGAGCAGTTCTTC. Translating gives CASSRMRRENEQFF. The chain links TRBV6-5 to TRBJ2-1; D might be TRBD2 (6 bases). Germline CDR1 and CDR2: MNHEY and SVGAGI. Trimming cost V 6 bases and J 7 bases, with 16 bases left between them. The CDR3 is made up of 14 amino acids.

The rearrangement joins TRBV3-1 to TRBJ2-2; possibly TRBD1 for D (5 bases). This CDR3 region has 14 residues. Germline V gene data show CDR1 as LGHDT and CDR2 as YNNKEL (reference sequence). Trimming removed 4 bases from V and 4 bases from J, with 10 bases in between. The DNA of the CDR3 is TGTGCCAGCAGCCGGCAGGGTAGCACCGGGGAGCTGTTTTTT. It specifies CASSRQGSTGELFF.